Sequencing of this TCR beta chain was carried out in a study of control samples from healthy donors and cancer patients. V lost 5 bases and J 5 bases, leaving 18 bases between the germline ends. There are 15 residues in the CDR3. Germline CDR1 reads LGHDT; CDR2 reads YNNKEL (reference sequence). The method was immunoSEQ multiplex PCR; TCRdb's version includes in-frame clones alone and lacks a portion of them. In the table there are approximately 150,000 clones, 94% of which are singletons. The chain has TRBV3-1 (or the pseudogene TRBV3-2) and TRBJ2-5; tentative D call: TRBD1 (5 bases). The origin of this receptor is a man aged 55-75 years with colorectal cancer. Sequencing was done on a sample of PBMCs. CDR3 nucleotide sequence: TGTGCCAGCAGCTATAGAATGGGGCGGTTGGAGACCCAGTACTTC. Translation gives CASSYRMGRLETQYF.